These T cell receptor beta chains were read from a single sample in a study of regulatory and conventional T cells in RAG deficiency. Here immunoSEQ multiplex PCR was the method, and the copy in TCRdb shows in-frame clones only, minus some. The data hold around 37,000 clones, with roughly 90% observed a single time. A further study also used this sample, focusing on regulatory T cells.

Sequencing was carried out using CD8+ T cells sorted from blood. These TCRs come from a human donor in good health. Both conserved end residues are part of each CDR3. The D gene is left open where the match is weak. Not all rows give a size; the values are once, few, many and, for expanded clones, a class.

d_gene,j_gene,v_gene,abundance,CDR3nt,CDR3aa
TRBD2,TRBJ2-1,TRBV6-4,-,TGTGCCAGCAGCCCGAGAGCGGGAGATAGCAATGAGCAGTTCTTC,CASSPRAGDSNEQFF
-,TRBJ1-2,TRBV19,-,TGTGCCAGTAGCATCGGACAGCTCGGTAACTATGGCTACACCTTC,CASSIGQLGNYGYTF
TRBD2,TRBJ2-1,TRBV19,once,TGTGCCAGTAGTATGGTAGCGGGGGATTATGAGCAGTTCTTC,CASSMVAGDYEQFF
TRBD2,TRBJ2-3,TRBV7-9,-,TGTGCCAGCAGCTCAACAGACGGACTAGCCTTGGATTTGGAGTATTTT,CASSSTDGLALDLEYF
TRBD2,TRBJ2-3,TRBV19,-,TGTGCCAGTAGCCCGGGGCTAGCGGGCCCAGATACGCAGTATTTT,CASSPGLAGPDTQYF
-,TRBJ1-2,TRBV4-1,-,TGCGCCAGCAGCCAAGATTGGGGCAGGGGTAACTATGGCTACACCTTC,CASSQDWGRGNYGYTF
-,TRBJ1-1,TRBV6-5,few,TGTGCCAGCAGTCCTGTCTATCTGAACACTGAAGCTTTCTTT,CASSPVYLNTEAFF
-,TRBJ1-5,TRBV10-2,-,TGCGCCAGCATGGATCGTAATCGCAATCAGCCCCAGCATTTT,CASMDRNRNQPQHF
TRBD2,TRBJ2-1,TRBV27,few,TGTGCCAGCAGTACCCGACTAGCGGGAGGGCACAATGAGCAGTTCTTC,CASSTRLAGGHNEQFF
-,TRBJ2-5,TRBV13,-,TGTGCCAGCAGTGTACTAGCCGGAGTGGAGACCCAGTACTTC,CASSVLAGVETQYF
-,TRBJ1-1,TRBV19,once,TGTGCCAGTAGTGCGGGGCTCCACACTGAAGCTTTCTTT,CASSAGLHTEAFF
TRBD2,TRBJ2-7,TRBV7-8,-,TGTGCCAGCAGCCCGAGCGGGAGCTCCTACGAGCAGTACTTC,CASSPSGSSYEQYF
-,TRBJ2-1,TRBV27,-,TGTGCCAGCAGTCCGAGGCCGCCACAAACCTACAATGAGCAGTTCTTC,CASSPRPPQTYNEQFF
-,TRBJ1-2,TRBV5-1,-,TGCGCCAGCAGCCTAACAGCTAACTATGGCTACACCTTC,CASSLTANYGYTF
TRBD1,TRBJ2-2,TRBV9,-,TGTGCCAGCAGCGAGGGACAGGGGGGTACCGGGGAGCTGTTTTTT,CASSEGQGGTGELFF
TRBD1,TRBJ1-3,TRBV5-8,-,TGTGCCAGCAGCTTGTCGCAGGGGGTTTCGAGAAACACCATATATTTT,CASSLSQGVSRNTIYF
TRBD1,TRBJ2-7,TRBV7-9,few,TGTGCCAGCAGCTCCGGACGGACAGGGGCCTACGAGCAGTACTTC,CASSSGRTGAYEQYF
-,TRBJ1-1,TRBV5-6,-,TGTGCCAGCAGCTTGGTTCCTGCAGGGAACACTGAAGCTTTCTTT,CASSLVPAGNTEAFF
-,TRBJ2-7,TRBV27,-,TGTGCCAGCAGCCCTTCCAGGGGAACCTACGAGCAGTACTTC,CASSPSRGTYEQYF
-,TRBJ2-1,TRBV18,-,TGTGCCAGCTCACCAGGCTCCCTCAATGAGCAGTTCTTC,CASSPGSLNEQFF
TRBD2,TRBJ2-1,TRBV18,-,TGTGCCAGCTCACTCTCCGGGACTAGTCAAAATGAGCAGTTCTTC,CASSLSGTSQNEQFF
-,TRBJ1-2,TRBV6-5,-,TGTGCCAGCAGTCCCCGGGCAGGACAGGGCTACACCTTC,CASSPRAGQGYTF
TRBD2,TRBJ2-1,TRBV5-1,-,TGCGCCAGCAGCTTGGCCGGGGGGGCCCTCAATGAGCAGTTCTTC,CASSLAGGALNEQFF
TRBD1,TRBJ1-5,TRBV6-1,-,TGTGCCAGCAGTGAGACCGGGACAGGGGCTCAGCCCCAGCATTTT,CASSETGTGAQPQHF
-,TRBJ1-3,TRBV7-3,-,TGTGCCAACAGCTCCGGTCCTGGAAACACCATATATTTT,CANSSGPGNTIYF
-,TRBJ1-2,TRBV2,-,TGTGCCAGCAGTGAAGATCCCAACCTTTGGACGCAACGGGGCTACACCTTC,CASSEDPNLWTQRGYTF
TRBD1,TRBJ2-3,TRBV5-1,-,TGCGCCACGCGCCCTGGGACAGCCCCCACGGATACGCAGTATTTT,CATRPGTAPTDTQYF
-,TRBJ1-6,TRBV6-1,-,TGTGCCAGCAGTGAAAGGAGCTCCTATAATTCACCCCTCCACTTT,CASSERSSYNSPLHF
-,TRBJ1-2,TRBV6-4,-,TGTGCCAGCAGTGTCACAAACTATGGCTACACCTTC,CASSVTNYGYTF
-,TRBJ2-1,TRBV19,large,TGTGCCAGTAGTAGCGGATACTACAATGAGCAGTTCTTC,CASSSGYYNEQFF
-,TRBJ1-2,TRBV5-1,-,TGCGCCAGCAGCCCCAGTGGGAATTATGGCTACACCTTC,CASSPSGNYGYTF
-,TRBJ2-5,TRBV7-2,-,TGTGCCAGCAGGCCTCGGGGGCGCGGCTCAAGGCAAGAGACCCAGTACTTC,CASRPRGRGSRQETQYF
-,TRBJ1-3,TRBV30,-,TGTGCCTGGAGTGCCAAATCAACTGGAAACACCATATATTTT,CAWSAKSTGNTIYF
TRBD2,TRBJ2-4,TRBV29-1,once,TGCAGCTCTCTAACTAGCGGGAGGGCCGGTAACATTCAGTACTTC,CSSLTSGRAGNIQYF
TRBD1,TRBJ1-3,TRBV5-1,-,TGCGCCAGCAGCAGTGGCAGGGGGTCTGGAAACACCATATATTTT,CASSSGRGSGNTIYF
TRBD1,TRBJ1-1,TRBV11-1,-,TGTGCCAGCAGCACGGACAGGGTTGAAGCTTTCTTT,CASSTDRVEAFF
-,TRBJ2-3,TRBV5-1,-,TGCGCCAGCAGCTTTGGCAGGCCTACAGATACGCAGTATTTT,CASSFGRPTDTQYF
TRBD1,TRBJ1-3,TRBV27,-,TGTGCCAGCAGCGTCAGGGGGCATGGAAACACCATATATTTT,CASSVRGHGNTIYF
TRBD1,TRBJ1-1,TRBV5-5,-,TGTGCCAGCATCAGACCCGGACAGGACACTGAAGCTTTCTTT,CASIRPGQDTEAFF
TRBD2,TRBJ2-7,TRBV11-3,-,TGTGCCAGCAGCTTGGTTACTAGCGGTGAGCAGTACTTC,CASSLVTSGEQYF
TRBD2,TRBJ2-7,TRBV6-1,-,TGTGCCAGCAGACCTAGCGGGCCAGCCTCCTACGAGCAGTACTTC,CASRPSGPASYEQYF
TRBD1,TRBJ1-2,TRBV25-1,-,TGTGCCAGCAGCGGACAGGGATTATGGGGTGGCTACACCTTC,CASSGQGLWGGYTF
TRBD1,TRBJ2-7,TRBV2,once,TGTGCCAGCAGAAACGGACAGGGCTCATACGAGCAGTACTTC,CASRNGQGSYEQYF
-,TRBJ1-1,TRBV7-9,-,TGTGCCAGCGCAGGAATGAACACTGAAGCTTTCTTT,CASAGMNTEAFF
-,TRBJ2-5,TRBV12-5,-,TGTGCTAGTGGTTTGGGGTCGACAGAGACCCAGTACTTC,CASGLGSTETQYF
-,TRBJ2-2,TRBV7-2,-,TGTGCCAGCAGCTCCAACACGAACACCGGGGAGCTGTTTTTT,CASSSNTNTGELFF
-,TRBJ2-1,TRBV30,-,TGTGCCTGGATCCGGGACAACTACAATGAGCAGTTCTTC,CAWIRDNYNEQFF
-,TRBJ1-1,TRBV6-1,-,TGTGCCAGCAGTCCCCCCGGGAGGGGGATCGGAGCTTTCTTT,CASSPPGRGIGAFF
-,TRBJ2-7,TRBV19,few,TGTGCCAGTAGTCGGGACCCCTACGAGCAGTACTTC,CASSRDPYEQYF
-,TRBJ2-3,TRBV21-1,-,TGTGCCAGCAGCAAACAGGTGAGCACAGATACGCAGTATTTT,CASSKQVSTDTQYF
TRBD1,TRBJ1-2,TRBV27,-,TGTGCCAGCAGTACCCGACAGGGGGCAGGGTGGAACTATGGCTACACCTTC,CASSTRQGAGWNYGYTF
TRBD1,TRBJ2-7,TRBV5-1,-,TGCGCCAGCAGCCAAGATACAGGGGCCCCCTACGAGCAGTACTTC,CASSQDTGAPYEQYF
-,TRBJ2-3,TRBV15,-,TGTGCCACCAGCAGGGCACTAGCAGGGTTCACAGATACGCAGTATTTT,CATSRALAGFTDTQYF